The 29 T cell receptor beta chains listed next were all sequenced from one sample in a study of blood T cell repertoires in COVID-19. Profiled with immunoSEQ multiplex PCR; TCRdb holds only in-frame clones, not every one. The repertoire includes around 41,000 clones, 70% to 90% of them detected once, and roughly an eighth sits in the top ten. The material sequenced was peripheral blood. Source of these receptors: a human donor in a cohort sampled during active COVID-19.

The V gene is TRBV9, the J gene TRBJ2-5; 9 bases fit TRBD2. J was trimmed by 9 bases and V by 0 bases; bases with no gene match: 6. The CDR3 totals 14 residues. From germline, CDR1 is SGDLS and CDR2 YYNGEE. The CDR3 DNA reads TGTGCCAGCAGCGTAGCCGCGGGGGGGGAGGCCCAGTACTTC. Residues: CASSVAAGGEAQYF.

The rearrangement uses TRBV12-5 and TRBJ2-3; possible D gene TRBD2, 6 bases. V dropped 3 bases and J dropped 2 bases, with 9 bases sitting between them. Germline CDR1 and CDR2: LGHNT and FRNRAP. The CDR3 is 14 residues long. CDR3 residues: CASGFGGNTDTQYF. CDR3 bases: TGTGCTAGTGGTTTTGGGGGGAACACAGATACGCAGTATTTT.

This sequence joins TRBV6-5 and TRBJ2-7, with 9 bases aligning to TRBD1. The CDR3 consists of 14 residues. J lost 1 base, V lost 7 bases, and 5 bases had no gene match. CDR1 is MNHEY, CDR2 SVGAGI, per germline. Here the CDR3 reads CASTPQGASYEQYF. CDR3 DNA sequence: TGTGCCAGCACTCCACAGGGGGCGTCCTACGAGCAGTACTTC.

The chain carries TRBV3-1 (or the pseudogene TRBV3-2) and TRBJ2-1; possible D gene TRBD1, 6 bases. CDR3 length: 12 residues. The V gene lost 10 bases and the J gene lost 4 bases, with 11 bases spanning the gap. CDR1 is LGHDT and CDR2 is YNNKEL in the germline V gene (reference sequence). The CDR3 bases are TGTGCCACGCAGGGGTTATACAATGAGCAGTTCTTC. Protein product: CATQGLYNEQFF.

In DNA form, the CDR3 reads TGTGCCAGCAGCGGTACATCGTCCCCTCGGGTGGAGCAGTACTTC. It codes for CASSGTSSPRVEQYF. This chain uses TRBV2 with TRBJ2-7, with D uncertain. The germline V and J ends were trimmed by 6 bases and 7 bases, with 22 bases remaining between them. This CDR3 contains 15 residues. From germline, CDR1 is SNHLY and CDR2 FYNNEI.

The genes are TRBV19 and TRBJ1-1, with D possibly being TRBD1 (5 bases). V was clipped by 7 bases and J by 0 bases, with 15 bases between them. This CDR3 is 15 amino acids long. Per germline, CDR1 LNHDA and CDR2 SQIVND (reference sequence). CDR3 DNA sequence: TGTGCCAGTATGGCCTGGGGGAGGGTGAACACTGAAGCTTTCTTT. Residues: CASMAWGRVNTEAFF.

This sequence joins TRBV10-3 and TRBJ2-5, with D perhaps matching TRBD1 (5 bases). Germline CDR1 ENHRY, CDR2 SYGVKD. Between the trimmed V and J ends, which lost 4 bases and 5 bases, there was a span of 14 bases. The CDR3 covers 14 residues. CDR3 protein: CAISGGRPDETQYF. The CDR3 region has the DNA TGTGCCATCAGTGGGGGCAGGCCCGACGAGACCCAGTACTTC.

The chain joins TRBV3-1 (or the pseudogene TRBV3-2) to TRBJ1-1; D remains ambiguous. V shed 8 bases and J shed 1 base, with 5 bases lying between them. Germline CDR1 is LGHDT and CDR2 is YNNKEL (reference sequence). The CDR3 covers 11 residues. The CDR3 loop is CASGENTEAFF. CDR3 bases: TGTGCCAGCGGAGAGAACACTGAAGCTTTCTTT.

The chain links TRBV20-1 to TRBJ2-1, with 7 bases matching TRBD2. The CDR3 totals 13 residues. Per germline, CDR1 DFQATT and CDR2 SNEGSKA (reference sequence). V shed 3 bases and J 6 bases; nucleotides not matched to a gene: 5. The DNA of the CDR3 is TGCAGTGCTAGTCTTTCGGGGGGCAATGAGCAGTTCTTC. Protein: CSASLSGGNEQFF.

This clone was detected only a few times. The V call is TRBV5-1, the J call TRBJ1-5, with 10 bases that match TRBD1. V lost 4 bases, J lost 5 bases, and 6 bases stayed unmatched. The CDR3 runs 15 residues. Germline lookup yields CDR1 SGHRS and CDR2 YFSETQ. The CDR3 nucleotides read TGCGCCAGCAGCCCCGGCGGGACAGGGGATCAGCCCCAGCATTTT. It is translated as CASSPGGTGDQPQHF.

This sequence joins TRBV7-8 and TRBJ1-4; tentative D call: TRBD1 (5 bases). The CDR3 covers 12 residues. Germline V gene sequence: CDR1 SGHVS, CDR2 FQNEAQ. The V and J ends lost 6 bases and 5 bases respectively, with 7 bases between them. The CDR3 loop is CASSRQNEKLFF. For the CDR3, the DNA is TGTGCCAGCAGTAGACAGAATGAAAAACTGTTTTTT.

The chain uses TRBV5-4 and TRBJ2-2, with D tentatively TRBD1 (5 bases). CDR1 is SGHNT and CDR2 is YYREEE in the germline V gene (reference sequence). This CDR3 contains 16 residues. V was clipped by 1 base and J by 2 bases, with 12 bases between them. CDR3 amino acids: CASSLTRVVNTGELFF. The CDR3 DNA sequence: TGTGCCAGCAGCTTGACCAGGGTTGTTAACACCGGGGAGCTGTTTTTT.

Notes on this clone: Other DNA sequences in this specimen translate into the identical CDR3. The CDR3 DNA is TGTGCCAGCAGTTTAAAGGGGCGCGACAGGGGGCTCGTGCAGTACTTC. This encodes CASSLKGRDRGLVQYF. The chain carries TRBV27 and TRBJ2-7; the match to TRBD1 covers 10 bases. The CDR3 is 16 residues long. Trimming cost V 2 bases and J 9 bases; bases outside gene matches: 13. Per germline, CDR1 MNHEY and CDR2 SMNVEV (reference sequence).

This sequence joins TRBV12-3 or TRBV12-4 and TRBJ2-5, with a weak D call TRBD2 (5 bases). V gave up 6 bases and J gave up 5 bases, with 13 bases separating them. This CDR3 is built from 13 residues. CDR3: CASSLTSTETQYF. CDR3 nucleotide sequence: TGTGCCAGCAGCCTTACTAGTACGGAGACCCAGTACTTC.

This chain uses TRBV6-6 with TRBJ2-5, with 12 positions matching TRBD2. J gave up 1 base and V 6 bases, and 3 bases lay outside the gene matches. Germline V gives CDR1 MNHNY, CDR2 SVGAGI (reference sequence). The length of the CDR3 is 15 residues. The DNA of the CDR3 is TGTGCCAGCAGCCGACTAGCGGGGGTCCAAGAGACCCAGTACTTC. Encoded protein: CASSRLAGVQETQYF.

This sequence joins TRBV7-3 and TRBJ1-1; 10 nucleotides agree with TRBD1. V dropped 4 bases and J dropped 2; count of bases not matched to a gene: 1. The V gene's germline CDR1 is SGHTA and CDR2 FQGTGA. This CDR3 contains 14 residues. CDR3 DNA sequence: TGTGCCAGCAGCTCGACAGGGGGCAACACTGAAGCTTTCTTT. Translation gives CASSSTGGNTEAFF.

This chain connects TRBV11-2 to TRBJ1-5; no reliable D call. This CDR3 has 15 residues. Deletions cut 2 bases from V and 0 bases from J, with 8 bases between. From germline, CDR1 is SGHAT and CDR2 FQNNGV. The CDR3, as DNA: TGTGCCAGCAGCTTAAGTCCAGATAGCAATCAGCCCCAGCATTTT. Protein sequence: CASSLSPDSNQPQHF.

This chain links TRBV7-3 with TRBJ1-1; the D is unclear. Germline-derived CDR1 and CDR2 are SGHTA and FQGTGA. Trimming took off 5 bases at V and 1 base at J, with 14 bases between the two ends. This CDR3 is built from 15 residues. CDR3: CASSPSGGGNTEAFF. The CDR3, as DNA: TGTGCCAGCAGCCCCTCCGGAGGTGGGAACACTGAAGCTTTCTTT. The full variable domain, rest sourced from reference TRBV7-3 and TRBJ1-1, is GAGVSQTPSNKVTEKGKYVELRCDPISGHTALYWYRQSLGQGPEFLIYFQGTGAADDSGLPNDRFFAVRPEGSVSTLKIQRTERGDSAVYLCASSPSGGGNTEAFFGQGTRLTVV.

The rearrangement uses TRBV29-1 and TRBJ2-1; TRBD2 matches 12 bases. CDR1 is SQVTM, CDR2 ANQGSEA, per germline. The V gene end was trimmed by 5 bases and the J gene end by 5 bases; junction bases not matched to a gene: 4. There are 14 residues in the CDR3. The CDR3 is CSVRLAGVHNEQFF. The CDR3 DNA follows: TGCAGCGTTAGACTAGCGGGGGTACACAATGAGCAGTTCTTC.

CDR3: CASKLRLSPETQYF. The DNA of the CDR3 is TGTGCCAGCAAGCTGCGACTAAGCCCGGAGACCCAGTACTTC. The chain recombines TRBV7-3 with TRBJ2-5; a possible D gene is TRBD2 (5 bases). Germline V gene data show CDR1 as SGHTA and CDR2 as FQGTGA. Trimming pared 7 bases from V and 5 bases from J, leaving 17 bases between. The length of the CDR3 is 14 residues.

V and J are TRBV4-2 and TRBJ2-3, with 11 nucleotides matching TRBD2. The CDR3 has 16 amino acids. Germline V lookup: CDR1 LGHNA, CDR2 YNFKEQ. The V segment lost 4 bases and the J segment 5 bases; nucleotides outside the gene matches: 8. As DNA, the CDR3 is TGTGCCAGCAGCCCGCATAGCGGGGGGGCCATAGATACGCAGTATTTT. Protein: CASSPHSGGAIDTQYF.

The J gene is TRBJ2-3, the V gene TRBV5-4; the D gene is possibly TRBD2 (7 bases). The CDR3 length is 16 residues. In germline, CDR1 is SGHNT, CDR2 YYREEE (reference sequence). Deletions cut 0 bases from V and 4 bases from J, with 15 bases between. The CDR3: CASSLGARGAADTQYF. The CDR3, as DNA: TGTGCCAGCAGCTTGGGCGCACGGGGGGCGGCAGATACGCAGTATTTT.

This clone was detected only once. The J gene is TRBJ2-5, the V gene TRBV5-6, with a weak D call TRBD2 (5 bases). The CDR3 consists of 14 residues. CDR1 SGHDT and CDR2 YYEEEE come from the germline V gene. The V and J ends lost 0 bases and 4 bases respectively, with 10 bases between them. The CDR3 here is CASSLASGGETQYF. CDR3 coding DNA: TGTGCCAGCAGCTTGGCGTCCGGAGGAGAGACCCAGTACTTC.

V usage is TRBV5-1 and J usage is TRBJ1-1, with D possibly TRBD1 on 5 matching bases. Germline V gives CDR1 SGHRS, CDR2 YFSETQ. This CDR3 has 16 residues. Trimming shortened V by 1 base and J by 1 base, and 14 bases separated the two germline ends. CDR3 amino acids: CASSLRGSGRNTEAFF. CDR3 DNA sequence: TGCGCCAGCAGCTTGCGGGGGTCGGGGCGGAACACTGAAGCTTTCTTT. The whole variable domain, filled in from reference TRBV5-1 and TRBJ1-1, reads KAGVTQTPRYLIKTRGQQVTLSCSPISGHRSVSWYQQTPGQGLQFLFEYFSETQRNKGNFPGRFSGRQFSNSRSEMNVSTLELGDSALYLCASSLRGSGRNTEAFFGQGTRLTVV.

The V gene is TRBV5-1, the J gene TRBJ1-4, with 8 bases aligning to TRBD1. V lost 2 bases and J lost 8; bases outside the gene matches: 5. CDR1 SGHRS and CDR2 YFSETQ come from the germline V gene. The CDR3 is made up of 14 amino acids. The CDR3 spells CASSFGQGGEKLFF. The CDR3 DNA follows: TGCGCCAGCAGCTTCGGACAGGGCGGCGAAAAACTGTTTTTT. The full variable domain, completed using reference TRBV5-1 and TRBJ1-4, is KAGVTQTPRYLIKTRGQQVTLSCSPISGHRSVSWYQQTPGQGLQFLFEYFSETQRNKGNFPGRFSGRQFSNSRSEMNVSTLELGDSALYLCASSFGQGGEKLFFGSGTQLSVL.

This chain connects TRBV6-2 or TRBV6-3 to TRBJ1-2; 7 positions match TRBD1. This CDR3 contains 15 residues. Unmatched junction bases numbered 8, after V lost 5 bases and J lost 2 bases. Germline V gene lookup returns CDR1 MNHEY and CDR2 SVGEGT. CDR3 sequence reads: CASSVPGQHNYGYTF. The CDR3 coding sequence is TGTGCCAGCAGTGTACCGGGACAGCACAACTATGGCTACACCTTC.

The chain joins TRBV18 to TRBJ2-7; 7 positions agree with TRBD1. The length of the CDR3 is 14 residues. The V and J ends lost 4 bases and 0 bases, in that order; junction bases with no gene match: 3. CDR1 is KGHSH, CDR2 LQKENI, per germline. The CDR3 region has the DNA TGTGCCAGCTCACTCGACAGGGTCTCCTACGAGCAGTACTTC. It encodes CASSLDRVSYEQYF.

This chain connects TRBV5-4 to TRBJ2-2, with D hard to call. The V end lost 0 bases, the J end lost 4 bases, and 7 bases lay between the germline ends. The CDR3 is 14 residues long. In germline, CDR1 is SGHNT, CDR2 YYREEE (reference sequence). The CDR3: CASSLESATGELFF. Here the CDR3 DNA reads TGTGCCAGCAGCTTGGAAAGCGCCACCGGGGAGCTGTTTTTT.

The V gene is TRBV18, the J gene TRBJ2-6; a possible D gene is TRBD1 (5 bases). CDR3 length: 15 amino acids. The V end lost 5 bases, the J end lost 1 base, and 9 bases lay between the germline ends. Per germline, CDR1 KGHSH and CDR2 LQKENI. The CDR3 here is CASSSTASGANVLTF. The DNA of the CDR3 is TGTGCCAGCTCATCGACAGCGTCTGGGGCCAACGTCCTGACTTTC.